This T cell receptor (beta chain) was profiled in a study of blood T cell repertoires in COVID-19. The CDR3 covers 17 residues. Germline lookup yields CDR1 SGHRS and CDR2 YFSETQ. The V and J ends lost 4 bases and 1 base, in that order; junction bases with no gene match: 8. Profiling relied on immunoSEQ multiplex PCR, and the TCRdb table lists in-frame clones only, not all of them. The sample has 95,000 or so clones, approximately 88% seen once; the top ten hold about 3.2%. This receptor was taken from a woman in her 70s with acute or convalescent COVID-19. Sequenced sample: peripheral blood. The chain combines TRBV5-1 with TRBJ2-1, with 10 nucleotides matching TRBD2. As DNA, the CDR3 is TGCGCCAGCAGCCGCGCTAGCGGGAGCGGGTCCTACAATGAGCAGTTCTTC. Translating it yields CASSRASGSGSYNEQFF.